This T cell receptor (beta chain) was captured in a study of OX40 agonist ivuxolimab in advanced cancers. About the investigation overall: Ivuxolimab was an agonistic, fully human IgG2 monoclonal antibody directed against OX40 (CD134), a costimulatory receptor. Patients were allowed to have had prior anti-PD-1, anti-PD-L1 or anti-CTLA-4 therapy, and approximately 40% of the dose-escalation patients had previously received checkpoint inhibitors. Of the 50 to 55 dose-escalation patients, hepatocellular carcinoma was present in 19, melanoma in roughly 15, renal cell carcinoma in 9 and head and neck cancer in 9. Peripheral TCRbeta sequencing was intended to test whether TCR sequence diversity was altered and clonal T-cell expansion was caused by ivuxolimab. Intravenous ivuxolimab was administered to patients every 2 weeks at six dose levels: 0.01, 0.1, 0.3, 1.5, 3 and 10 mg/kg. Partial responses were achieved by three dose-escalation patients, of whom one had hepatocellular carcinoma and two had cutaneous melanoma. The monotherapy dose-escalation portion (N ≈ 50 patients) of the phase I ivuxolimab trial is reported in the paper. The dose-escalation cohort was about 83% male with a mean age of around 62 years, ranging from about 20 to 85. What the authors observed across the whole study: Low levels of normalized T-cell clonal expansion were also seen in some patients who did not respond. Partial responders in the 0.1-3.0 mg/kg groups had among the lowest normalized peripheral clonal expansion, especially among CD8+ T cells. Which antigens the clonally expanded peripheral T cells were specific for was not determined. At doses of 0.1 to 3.0 mg/kg, clonal expansion of both CD4+ and CD8+ blood T cells was observed from baseline to week 6. After ivuxolimab, CD8+ T cells had more expanded clones than CD4+ T cells on average.

Concerning this clone: This clone's antigen is unknown. No much larger clone is present one base from it, and per-base qualities are unavailable.

To sequence the TCRbeta CDR3 region, genomic DNA was isolated from the sorted cells. The immunoSEQ Assay was used for sequencing of TCRbeta CDR3 regions. TCRdb took over this immuneACCESS table, retaining in-frame rearrangements with V and J assigned. Such tables are incomplete; in checked studies, under half of the missing clones stem from an unresolved V gene, and the remainder is unexplained. This sample comprises 27,000 or so clones, roughly 85% of them detected only once. The ten biggest clones cover approximately 12% of the sample. Patients with a history of autoimmune disease or receiving systemic immunosuppression were excluded from the trial. Peripheral blood for TCR sequencing was collected from all dose cohorts at baseline, on cycle 4 day 1, and on cycle 7 day 1. Samples were obtained from an open-label, multicenter, first-in-human phase I dose-escalation trial of ivuxolimab. Adults with locally advanced or metastatic melanoma, renal cell carcinoma, hepatocellular carcinoma or head and neck squamous cell carcinoma were enrolled in the trial. Before TCR sequencing, CD4+ T cells and CD8+ T cells from peripheral blood were sorted into separate populations.

The receptor comes from an adult with an advanced solid tumor such as melanoma, head and neck, liver or kidney cancer. This material consisted of CD4+ or CD8+ T cells sorted from blood, taken in a trial of the OX40 agonist ivuxolimab.

The CDR3 protein sequence reads: CASSQVWQGRMNTEAFF. The DNA reads TGCGCCAGCAGCCAAGTTTGGCAGGGACGGATGAACACTGAAGCTTTCTTT. Recombination linked TRBV4-1 to TRBJ1-1; the D gene is possibly TRBD1, with 5 bases matching. Taken from cysteine to phenylalanine, the CDR3 has 17 residues. Only the CDR3 DNA stays, 51 bases, in frame from base 1. V loses 1 base, J loses 0 bases, and the germline ends lie 15 bases apart. As encoded in the germline V gene, CDR1 is MGHRA while CDR2 is YSYEKL.